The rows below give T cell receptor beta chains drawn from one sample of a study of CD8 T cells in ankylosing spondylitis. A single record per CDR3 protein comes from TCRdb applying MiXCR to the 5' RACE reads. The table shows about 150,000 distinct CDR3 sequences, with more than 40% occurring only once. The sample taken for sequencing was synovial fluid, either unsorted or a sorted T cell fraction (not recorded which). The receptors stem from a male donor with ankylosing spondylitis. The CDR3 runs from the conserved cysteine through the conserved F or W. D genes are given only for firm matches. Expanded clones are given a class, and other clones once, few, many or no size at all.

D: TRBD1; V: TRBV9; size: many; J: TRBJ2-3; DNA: TGTGCCAGCAGCGTAGGGACAGGGGGCCCCACAGATACGCAGTATTTT; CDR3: CASSVGTGGPTDTQYF
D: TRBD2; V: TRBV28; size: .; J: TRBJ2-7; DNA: TGTGCCAGCAGTTTCTGGCGGGAGCGCCACGAGCAGTACTTC; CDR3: CASSFWRERHEQYF
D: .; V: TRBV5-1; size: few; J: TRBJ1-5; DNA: TGCGCCAGCAGCTCGGGGGGGTCTTCGCCCCAGCATTTT; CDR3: CASSSGGSSPQHF
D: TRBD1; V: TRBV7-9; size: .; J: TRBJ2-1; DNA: TGTGCCAGCAGCGACCGGGACAGGGCTGATGAGCAGTTCTTC; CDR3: CASSDRDRADEQFF
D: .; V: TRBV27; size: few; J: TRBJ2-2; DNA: TGTGCCAGCAGTCTTTTGAGGGCGGGCACCGGGGAGCTGTTTTTT; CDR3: CASSLLRAGTGELFF
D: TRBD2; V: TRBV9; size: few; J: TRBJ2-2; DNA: TGTGCCAGCAGCGAGACGGGGGGGAGCCTAACCGGGGAGCTGTTTTTT; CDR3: CASSETGGSLTGELFF
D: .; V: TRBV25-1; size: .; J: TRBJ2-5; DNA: TGTGCCAGCAGTGAATATGGGGGAGTCAGCCAAGAGACCCAGTACTTC; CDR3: CASSEYGGVSQETQYF
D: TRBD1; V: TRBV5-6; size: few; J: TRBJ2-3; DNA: TGTGCCAGCAGCTTGGGGGACGACAGGGCAGATACGCAGTATTTT; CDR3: CASSLGDDRADTQYF
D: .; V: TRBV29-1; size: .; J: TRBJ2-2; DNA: TGCAGCGCTGGGCGTCGATACACCGGGGAGCTGTTTTTT; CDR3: CSAGRRYTGELFF
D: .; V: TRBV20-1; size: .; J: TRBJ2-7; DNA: TGCAGTGCTAGCGGGGAGACTTCCTACGAGCAGTACTTC; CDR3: CSASGETSYEQYF
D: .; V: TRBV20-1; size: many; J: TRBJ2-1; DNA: TGCAGTGCTAGATTCGGGGACGTCCACAATGAGCAGTTCTTC; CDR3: CSARFGDVHNEQFF
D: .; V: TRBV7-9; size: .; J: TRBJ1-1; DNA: TGTGCCAGCAGCTTACCACAGGGCCACGAGAACACTGAAGCTTTCTTT; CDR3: CASSLPQGHENTEAFF
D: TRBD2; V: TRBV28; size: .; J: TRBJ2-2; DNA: TGTGCCAGCAGTTTAGGGCTAGCGGAGGCCCCCGGGGGCACCGGGGAGCTGTTTTTT; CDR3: CASSLGLAEAPGGTGELFF
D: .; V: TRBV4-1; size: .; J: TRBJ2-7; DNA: TGCGCCAGCAGTCCAGTACGAGGGGCCTCCTACGAGCAGTACTTC; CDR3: CASSPVRGASYEQYF
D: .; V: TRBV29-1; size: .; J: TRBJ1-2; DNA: TGCAGCGTTCTTCCTGGCTACACCTTC; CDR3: CSVLPGYTF
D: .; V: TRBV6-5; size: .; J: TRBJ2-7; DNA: TGTGCCAGCAGTTACAATAATGGCTACGAGCAGTACTTC; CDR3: CASSYNNGYEQYF
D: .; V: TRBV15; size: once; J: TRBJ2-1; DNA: TGTGCCACCAGCAGACTTCTAAGGACAGCACATCAATACTTC; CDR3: CATSRLLRTAHQYF
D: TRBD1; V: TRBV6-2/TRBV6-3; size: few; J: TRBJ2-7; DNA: TGTGCCAGCAGCCTACTCCTCGGACAGGGGACTTACGAGCAGTACTTC; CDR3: CASSLLLGQGTYEQYF
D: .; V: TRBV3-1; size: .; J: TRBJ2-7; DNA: TGTGCCAGCAGCCCCGAAGGGGGGCGTCTTGGGGCCTACGAGCAGTACTTC; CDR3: CASSPEGGRLGAYEQYF
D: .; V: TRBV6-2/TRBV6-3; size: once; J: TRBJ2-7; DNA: TGTGCCAGCAGCTTTGGACTGCTCTACGAGCAGTACTTC; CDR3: CASSFGLLYEQYF
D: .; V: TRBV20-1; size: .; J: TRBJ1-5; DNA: TGCAGTGCTAGAGATTTGGTACAGGATATACAGCCCCAGCATTTT; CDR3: CSARDLVQDIQPQHF
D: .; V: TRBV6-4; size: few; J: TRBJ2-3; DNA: TGTGCCAGCAGTGGGGGCGACACAGATACGCAGTATTTT; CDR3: CASSGGDTDTQYF
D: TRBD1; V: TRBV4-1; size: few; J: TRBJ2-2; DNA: TGCGCCAGCAGCCCCGGGACAGAATGGATCGGGGAGCTGTTTTTT; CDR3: CASSPGTEWIGELFF
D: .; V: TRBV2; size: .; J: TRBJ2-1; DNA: TGTGCCAGCAAGGCGGGAAGCTCCTACAATGAGCAGTTCTTC; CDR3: CASKAGSSYNEQFF
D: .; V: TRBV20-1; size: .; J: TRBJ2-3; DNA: TGCAGTGCTAGCGACAGGACTCGTCGGTACACAGATACGCAGTATTTT; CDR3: CSASDRTRRYTDTQYF
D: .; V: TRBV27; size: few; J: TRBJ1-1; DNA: TGTGCCAGCAGTTTTGTACCGAACACTGAAGCTTTCTTT; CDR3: CASSFVPNTEAFF
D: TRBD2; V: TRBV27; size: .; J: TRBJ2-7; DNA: TGTGCCAGCAGTTTATCGTCGGGACTAGAATACGAGCAGTACTTC; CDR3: CASSLSSGLEYEQYF
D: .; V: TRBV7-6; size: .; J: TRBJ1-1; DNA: TGTGCCAGCAGCGTATGGGGGAACACTGAAGCTTTCTTT; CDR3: CASSVWGNTEAFF
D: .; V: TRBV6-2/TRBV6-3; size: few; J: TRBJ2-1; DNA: TGTGCCAGCAGTTACGAGTGGGTCAGGTGGGAGCAGTTCTTC; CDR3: CASSYEWVRWEQFF
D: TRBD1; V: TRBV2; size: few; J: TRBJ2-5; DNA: TGTGCCAGCAGTGAATGGGGACAGGGAGGGAGAGAGACCCAGTACTTC; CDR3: CASSEWGQGGRETQYF
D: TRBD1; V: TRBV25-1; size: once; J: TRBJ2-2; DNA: TGTGCCAGCAGTGACCTGACAGGGTACACCGGGGAGCTGTTTTTT; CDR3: CASSDLTGYTGELFF
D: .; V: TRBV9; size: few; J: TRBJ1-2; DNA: TGTGCCAGCAGCGTAGCTCCGGGACGGACAAACTACGGCTACACCTTC; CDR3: CASSVAPGRTNYGYTF
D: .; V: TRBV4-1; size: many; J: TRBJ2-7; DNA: TGCGCCAGCCGGGACCCCACGGGGGAGCAGTACTTC; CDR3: CASRDPTGEQYF
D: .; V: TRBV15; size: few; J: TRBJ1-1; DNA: TGTGCCACCAGCACTTTTCGGACAGAGGCTGAAGCTTTCTTT; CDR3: CATSTFRTEAEAFF
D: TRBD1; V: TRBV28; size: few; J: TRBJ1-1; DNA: TGTGCCAGCACCCTGGGACAGGGTGACACTGAAGCTTTCTTT; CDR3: CASTLGQGDTEAFF
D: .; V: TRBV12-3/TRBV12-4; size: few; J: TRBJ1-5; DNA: TGTGCCAGCAGTCGGGACGTGAGTAATCAGCCCCAGCATTTT; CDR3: CASSRDVSNQPQHF
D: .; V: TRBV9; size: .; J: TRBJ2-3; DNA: TGTGCCAGCAGCGTAGATGGGGGGCCCACGGCGGTGGATACGCAGTATTTT; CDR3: CASSVDGGPTAVDTQYF
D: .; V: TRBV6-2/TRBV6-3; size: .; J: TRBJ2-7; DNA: TGTGCCAGCAGTAAAGTCCTAGCGACCACCTACGAGCAGTACTTC; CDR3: CASSKVLATTYEQYF